These 17 T cell receptor beta chains came from one sample sequenced in a study of cytomegalovirus exposure and HLA in healthy donors. This PCR relied on a set of 60 Vbeta primers and 13 Jbeta primers. The assay was immunoSEQ multiplex PCR, and TCRdb's table has in-frame clones only and misses some. The sample has approximately 200,000 clones; approximately 81% are singletons. Specimen: PBMCs. All receptors derive from a woman between 18 and 29 years old in good health and CMV-seropositive.

The chain couples TRBV6-6 to TRBJ1-4; 8 bases agree with TRBD1. With 2 bases clipped from V and 8 bases from J, the junction kept 10 bases outside the gene matches. Germline lookup yields CDR1 MNHNY and CDR2 SVGAGI (reference sequence). The CDR3 is 16 amino acids. The CDR3 region is CASSYLRMNRGEKLFF. In nucleotides, the CDR3 is TGTGCCAGCAGTTACCTGAGGATGAACAGGGGGGAAAAACTGTTTTTT.

This clone was picked up a small number of times. The chain links TRBV28 to TRBJ1-4; 9 bases map to TRBD1. Germline V CDR1 and CDR2: MDHEN, SYDVKM. The V gene end was trimmed by 7 bases and the J gene end by 5 bases; junction bases not matched to a gene: 11. The CDR3 covers 16 residues. CDR3 loop: CASTPGGGQGNEKLFF. The CDR3 DNA reads TGTGCCAGCACTCCAGGAGGCGGACAGGGGAATGAAAAACTGTTTTTT.

The DNA of the CDR3 is TGTGCCAGCACCGGGGCAGGGGGCTTCTGGGAGACCCAGTACTTC. Translation: CASTGAGGFWETQYF. The V call is TRBV6-1, the J call TRBJ2-5; TRBD1 matches at 8 bases. Losses at the gene ends were 7 bases for V and 5 bases for J; bases not matched to a gene: 12. From germline, CDR1 is MNHNS and CDR2 SASEGT. CDR3 size: 15 residues.

This sequence joins TRBV18 and TRBJ2-2, with a tentative D call TRBD1 (6 bases). Germline V lookup: CDR1 KGHSH, CDR2 LQKENI. The CDR3 sequence is 15 residues long. V lost 1 base and J 3 bases, leaving 9 bases between the germline ends. The CDR3 sequence: CASSPRAGDTGELFF. CDR3 sequence (DNA): TGTGCCAGCTCACCACGGGCAGGGGACACCGGGGAGCTGTTTTTT. The variable domain in full, with the rest retrieved from reference TRBV18 and TRBJ2-2, is NAGVMQNPRHLVRRRGQEARLRCSPMKGHSHVYWYRQLPEEGLKFMVYLQKENIIDESGMPKERFSAEFPKEGPSILRIQQVVRGDSAAYFCASSPRAGDTGELFFGEGSRLTVL.

V and J are TRBV16 and TRBJ1-5; no clear D gene. This CDR3 region has 13 residues. Germline V gene lookup returns CDR1 KGHSY and CDR2 FQNENV. V was clipped by 2 bases and J by 5 bases, with 7 bases between them. In DNA form, the CDR3 reads TGTGCCAGCAGCCAAGTAGTTTATCAGCCCCAGCATTTT. Protein product: CASSQVVYQPQHF.

This chain links TRBV7-3 with TRBJ2-2; possible D gene TRBD1, 6 bases. The V end was cut by 5 bases, the J end by 4 bases, with 11 bases between. CDR1 SGHTA and CDR2 FQGTGA come from the germline V gene. The CDR3 runs 14 residues. The DNA for the CDR3 is TGTGCCAGCAGCGTACAGGGTTTCACCGGGGAGCTGTTTTTT. Its translation is CASSVQGFTGELFF.

This chain joins TRBV5-1 and TRBJ1-1; a weak D match, TRBD1 (6 bases). The CDR3 totals 14 residues. In germline, CDR1 is SGHRS, CDR2 YFSETQ. With 7 bases removed from V and 2 bases from J, the gap between germline ends came to 15 bases. The CDR3 DNA reads TGCGCCAGCGGCCCCGGGACACTAAACACTGAAGCTTTCTTT. Its translation: CASGPGTLNTEAFF.

The J gene is TRBJ2-7, the V gene TRBV29-1; perhaps TRBD1 as D (5 bases). This CDR3 is 13 amino acids long. V lost 1 base and J lost 6, with 13 bases in between. From germline, CDR1 is SQVTM and CDR2 ANQGSEA. The CDR3 reads CSVEGDSGPEQYF. CDR3 nucleotides: TGCAGCGTTGAAGGCGATTCAGGGCCCGAGCAGTACTTC.

This chain joins TRBV14 and TRBJ2-3, with 8 nucleotides matching TRBD2. This CDR3 is 16 amino acids long. Germline loops: CDR1 SGHDN, CDR2 FVKESK. V lost 4 bases and J lost 6; bases outside the gene matches: 12. The CDR3: CASSRYAGGLTDTQYF. Written as DNA, the CDR3 is TGTGCCAGCAGCCGATATGCGGGGGGCCTCACGGATACGCAGTATTTT.

The V and J genes are TRBV4-2 and TRBJ1-4; unclear D gene. The CDR3 consists of 12 residues. The V and J ends lost 3 bases and 7 bases respectively, with 6 bases between them. The germline V gene has CDR1 LGHNA and CDR2 YNFKEQ. The CDR3 bases are TGTGCCAGCAGCCAGTCGGGTGAAAAACTGTTTTTT. The encoded protein is CASSQSGEKLFF.

The chain is built from TRBV5-1 and TRBJ1-1; 7 bases map to TRBD1. CDR1 and CDR2 from the germline V gene are SGHRS and YFSETQ. The CDR3 has 14 amino acids. The trim removed 4 bases at V and 8 bases at J, leaving 11 bases unmatched. Written as DNA, the CDR3 is TGCGCCAGCAGCGGCGGGGACAGAAAAAACGAAGCTTTCTTT. It encodes CASSGGDRKNEAFF. Full variable domain (remainder filled in from reference TRBV5-1 and TRBJ1-1): KAGVTQTPRYLIKTRGQQVTLSCSPISGHRSVSWYQQTPGQGLQFLFEYFSETQRNKGNFPGRFSGRQFSNSRSEMNVSTLELGDSALYLCASSGGDRKNEAFFGQGTRLTVV.

The chain employs TRBV4-3 and TRBJ2-2; D gene ambiguous. This CDR3 is built from 17 residues. Germline V gene sequence: CDR1 LGHNA, CDR2 YSLEER. Trimming removed 0 bases from V and 2 bases from J, with 13 bases in between. The CDR3 protein is CASSQDDHGGNTGELFF. As DNA, the CDR3 is TGCGCCAGCAGCCAAGATGATCATGGCGGTAACACCGGGGAGCTGTTTTTT.

CDR3 DNA sequence: TGTGCCAGCAGTCCGCGGACAGGGGGCACCTATGGCTACACCTTC. Amino acids: CASSPRTGGTYGYTF. The chain combines TRBV6-1 with TRBJ1-2; 11 bases agree with TRBD1. Germline V lookup: CDR1 MNHNS, CDR2 SASEGT. The ends lost 5 bases at V and 4 bases at J; junction bases unmatched: 6. The CDR3 contains 15 residues.

This clone showed up just once. V usage is TRBV4-1 and J usage is TRBJ2-2; D may be TRBD2 (5 bases). CDR3 size: 15 residues. Germline lookup yields CDR1 MGHRA and CDR2 YSYEKL. Deletions cut 1 base from V and 3 bases from J, with 9 bases between. This chain's CDR3 is CASSQGGLYTGELFF. CDR3 nucleotide sequence: TGCGCCAGCAGCCAAGGAGGGCTATACACCGGGGAGCTGTTTTTT.

The V call is TRBV19, the J call TRBJ1-5, with 9 bases that match TRBD1. The CDR3 is 14 residues long. V trimming: 5 bases; J trimming: 7 bases; junction bases outside the gene matches: 6. Germline V gives CDR1 LNHDA, CDR2 SQIVND (reference sequence). The CDR3 DNA sequence: TGTGCCAGTAGTTGGGGACAGGGAAGCCAGCCCCAGCATTTT. Residues: CASSWGQGSQPQHF. The entire variable domain, with the rest obtained from reference TRBV19 and TRBJ1-5, is as follows: DGGITQSPKYLFRKEGQNVTLSCEQNLNHDAMYWYRQDPGQGLRLIYYSQIVNDFQKGDIAEGYSVSREKKESFPLTVTSAQKNPTAFYLCASSWGQGSQPQHFGDGTRLSIL.

This chain connects TRBV19 to TRBJ1-2, with a weak D call TRBD1 (5 bases). Germline V gene data show CDR1 as LNHDA and CDR2 as SQIVND (reference sequence). Between the trimmed V and J ends, which lost 9 bases and 6 bases, there was a span of 20 bases. The CDR3 runs 14 residues. Here the CDR3 DNA reads TGTGCCAGCACCCCGGGCCAGGGCAGGAATGGCTACACCTTC. As protein: CASTPGQGRNGYTF.

This chain connects TRBV6-6 to TRBJ2-5; 9 bases match TRBD2. J gave up 2 bases and V 5 bases, and 6 bases lay outside the gene matches. The CDR3 contains 15 residues. The germline V gene encodes CDR1 MNHNY and CDR2 SVGAGI (reference sequence). For the CDR3, the DNA is TGTGCCAGCAGTCTAGCGGGGTCCCGTCAAGAGACCCAGTACTTC. It translates to CASSLAGSRQETQYF.